Shown below are 7 T cell receptor beta chains from a single sample sequenced in a study of T cell repertoires in cytomegalovirus infection. From the reads, TCRdb called clonotypes with MiXCR, one entry per CDR3 protein. Found here are roughly 150,000 distinct CDR3 sequences, 15% to 20% of them singletons; the top ten hold 18%. Specimen: CD8+ T cells from PBMCs. These receptors all stem from a human donor in good health (CMV status not recorded). Some clones in this sample may be carry-over from other donors' samples.

This clonotype was picked up a small number of times. V and J are TRBV20-1 and TRBJ2-7; the match to TRBD1 covers 7 bases. Per the germline V gene, CDR1 is DFQATT and CDR2 is SNEGSKA (reference sequence). The CDR3 spans 13 residues. The V and J ends lost 6 bases and 6 bases, in that order; junction bases with no gene match: 11. CDR3 sequence reads: CSAHRQGDVEQYF. CDR3 nucleotide sequence: TGCAGTGCCCATCGACAGGGCGACGTCGAGCAGTACTTC.

Only a few counts were recorded for this clonotype. This sequence joins TRBV29-1 and TRBJ1-1; possibly TRBD1 for D (5 bases). The V gene's germline CDR1 is SQVTM and CDR2 ANQGSEA. The CDR3 is made up of 13 amino acids. V lost 1 base, J lost 3 bases, and 9 bases lay in between. CDR3 sequence: CSVEGVRDTEAFF. In nucleotides, the CDR3 is TGCAGCGTTGAAGGGGTCAGGGACACTGAAGCTTTCTTT.

The rearrangement links TRBV7-9 to TRBJ2-5; 9 nucleotides agree with TRBD1. Germline CDR1 is SEHNR and CDR2 is FQNEAQ (reference sequence). J was trimmed by 3 bases and V by 5 bases; bases with no gene match: 4. CDR3 size: 14 residues. The CDR3 here is CASSLRDREETQYF. CDR3 in DNA: TGTGCCAGCAGCCTCCGGGACAGGGAAGAGACCCAGTACTTC.

The CDR3 loop is CASWDFSYEQYF. The CDR3 nucleotides read TGTGCCAGCTGGGACTTTTCCTACGAGCAGTACTTC. This sequence joins TRBV6-6 and TRBJ2-7; D possibly corresponds to TRBD2 (6 bases). The ends were cut back, 8 bases at V and 1 base at J, with 9 bases in the middle. In germline, CDR1 is MNHNY, CDR2 SVGAGI (reference sequence). The CDR3 length is 12 residues.

This chain connects TRBV7-2 to TRBJ2-3, with D maybe TRBD1 (6 bases). Germline V CDR1 and CDR2: SGHTA, FQGNSA. The V gene lost 0 bases and the J gene lost 4 bases, with 14 bases spanning the gap. The CDR3 runs to 16 residues. CDR3 bases: TGTGCCAGCAGCTTAGCGGCAGGGGTGCGGCCAGATACGCAGTATTTT. This translates into CASSLAAGVRPDTQYF.

This clonotype was seen a few times. The chain has TRBV27 and TRBJ2-7, with D possibly TRBD1 on 6 matching bases. Trimming pared 3 bases from V and 6 bases from J, leaving 12 bases between. Per germline, CDR1 MNHEY and CDR2 SMNVEV (reference sequence). There are 13 residues in the CDR3. CDR3 sequence: CASSLLGAGEQYF. The CDR3 coding sequence is TGTGCCAGCAGTTTGTTGGGGGCCGGCGAGCAGTACTTC.

The genes are TRBV6-1 and TRBJ2-1; D is perhaps TRBD1 or TRBD2 (5 bases each). Germline V gives CDR1 MNHNS, CDR2 SASEGT. V lost 2 bases and J lost 3, with 14 bases in between. The CDR3 is 16 residues long. Here the CDR3 reads CASSELTGQVYNEQFF. The CDR3 coding sequence is TGTGCCAGCAGTGAATTGACGGGGCAGGTCTACAATGAGCAGTTCTTC.